This T cell receptor beta chain was identified in a study of blood T cell repertoires in COVID-19. Study-wide context: The samples span acute and convalescent COVID-19 from the United States, Italy and Spain. In each case, the material was cDNA or gDNA derived from T cells, B-cell-depleted T cells, or PBMCs.

Per the authors' pipeline: Quantification of nucleated cells was approximated via reference gene primer amplification. TCRdb's table, derived via immunoSEQ multiplex PCR, lists solely in-frame clones and lacks some. D and trimming come from the DNA, and the V and J calls and clone size come from that table. The sample holds approximately 340,000 clones; approximately 86% are singletons and the top ten take roughly a tenth. The Seattle site enrolled patients during active infection and followed them longitudinally. V lost 6 bases, J lost 6 bases, and 7 bases stayed unmatched. The CDR3 covers 14 residues. CDR1 is MNHEY, CDR2 SVGAGI, per germline.

The sequencing sample was made of peripheral blood. The chain combines TRBV6-5 with TRBJ2-1; 8 bases line up with TRBD2. The receptor's source is a man between 25 and 39 years old with COVID-19, enrolled during active disease. The DNA for the CDR3 is TGTGCCAGCAGGTCGGGGGGGTCTGGCAATGAGCAGTTCTTC. Its translation is CASRSGGSGNEQFF.